A single sample gave rise to the 22 T cell receptor beta chains below, sequenced in a study of cytomegalovirus exposure and HLA in healthy donors. The PCR employed 60 Vbeta primers together with 13 Jbeta primers. Profiling relied on immunoSEQ multiplex PCR, and the TCRdb table lists in-frame clones only, not all of them. Here the sample spans some 180,000 clones, roughly 80% being singletons. Sequencing was carried out using PBMCs. These receptors were collected from a girl aged 5 to 17 in good health and CMV-seropositive.

The chain uses TRBV19 and TRBJ2-2, with a tentative D call TRBD2 (5 bases). There are 12 residues in the CDR3. Trimming left V 7 bases short and J 7 bases short, with 10 bases between. Germline CDR1 and CDR2: LNHDA and SQIVND (reference sequence). In nucleotides, the CDR3 is TGTGCCAGTAAGGTCGGGGACGGGGAGCTGTTTTTT. This sequence encodes CASKVGDGELFF.

A few counts support this clone. V and J are TRBV6-5 and TRBJ2-7; D not certain. This CDR3 contains 13 residues. The germline V gene encodes CDR1 MNHEY and CDR2 SVGAGI. With 0 bases removed from V and 9 bases from J, the gap between germline ends came to 12 bases. Written as DNA, the CDR3 is TGTGCCAGCAGTTACTCGGCAAAATCGTTGCAGTACTTC. It is translated as CASSYSAKSLQYF.

A few counts support this clone. The rearrangement joins TRBV19 to TRBJ1-1; D is unresolved. Trimming left V 2 bases short and J 5 bases short, with 9 bases between. The CDR3 has 13 amino acids. Germline assignment: CDR1 LNHDA and CDR2 SQIVND (reference sequence). The CDR3 here is CASSIFGRTEAFF. As DNA, the CDR3 is TGTGCCAGTAGTATATTTGGGAGAACTGAAGCTTTCTTT.

This clone turned up a few times. At one end the junction does not follow the germline gene, possibly because of a read error. Other nucleotide sequences from this sample produce the same CDR3. This sequence joins TRBV2 and TRBJ1-5; D unclear. Germline V gene sequence: CDR1 SNHLY, CDR2 FYNNEI. The CDR3 runs to 14 residues. The CDR3 DNA is TGTGCCAGCAGTGAAGTCATTAGCAATCAGCCTCAGCATTTT. Its translation: CASSEVISNQPQHF.

The chain joins TRBV7-8 to TRBJ1-5; maybe TRBD1 (5 bases). Germline values: CDR1 SGHVS, CDR2 FQNEAQ. The CDR3 runs to 16 residues. Trimming stripped 1 base from V and 1 base from J, with 11 bases between. This CDR3 reads CASSLGAGWSNQPQHF. DNA of the CDR3: TGTGCCAGCAGCTTAGGGGCAGGGTGGAGCAATCAGCCCCAGCATTTT.

The V call is TRBV2, the J call TRBJ2-5; D unresolved. The CDR3 extends over 10 amino acids. Germline CDR1 is SNHLY and CDR2 is FYNNEI. The V and J ends lost 5 bases and 5 bases respectively, with 3 bases between them. CDR3 DNA: TGTGCCAGCAGTTCGGAGACCCAGTACTTC. Translated, it gives CASSSETQYF.

This chain connects TRBV5-6 to TRBJ1-4; 7 positions agree with TRBD1. The V gene end was trimmed by 3 bases and the J gene end by 3 bases; junction bases not matched to a gene: 8. The CDR3 runs 16 residues. CDR1 SGHDT and CDR2 YYEEEE come from the germline V gene. CDR3 region: CASSYGQVRSNEKLFF. CDR3 bases: TGTGCCAGCAGCTACGGACAGGTACGATCTAATGAAAAACTGTTTTTT. The full variable domain, rest sourced from reference TRBV5-6 and TRBJ1-4, is DAGVTQSPTHLIKTRGQQVTLRCSPKSGHDTVSWYQQALGQGPQFIFQYYEEEERQRGNFPDRFSGHQFPNYSSELNVNALLLGDSALYLCASSYGQVRSNEKLFFGSGTQLSVL.

J is TRBJ1-2 and V is TRBV29-1, with a tentative D call TRBD1 (6 bases). The CDR3 length is 13 residues. Trimming took off 1 base at V and 3 bases at J, with 9 bases between the two ends. The germline gives CDR1 SQVTM, CDR2 ANQGSEA. CDR3 nucleotides: TGCAGCGTTGAAGGGGGGCCCTACTATGGCTACACCTTC. It yields the protein CSVEGGPYYGYTF.

This clone has just a few counts. The chain recombines TRBV9 with TRBJ2-7, with 10 bases lining up with TRBD2. This CDR3 region has 15 residues. Germline lookup yields CDR1 SGDLS and CDR2 YYNGEE. Unmatched junction bases numbered 5, after V lost 0 bases and J lost 5 bases. This chain's CDR3 is CASSVVGLADDEQYF. Written as DNA, the CDR3 is TGTGCCAGCAGCGTAGTCGGACTAGCGGACGACGAGCAGTACTTC.

The chain is built from TRBV27 and TRBJ1-1, with TRBD1 matching 8 bases. Germline-derived CDR1 and CDR2 are MNHEY and SMNVEV (reference sequence). V lost 6 bases to trimming and J lost 4 bases; unmatched junction nucleotides: 4. The CDR3 has 13 amino acids. CDR3 nucleotide sequence: TGTGCCAGCAGACTCACAGGGGGCACTGAAGCTTTCTTT. Translation gives CASRLTGGTEAFF.

V gene TRBV13 combines with J gene TRBJ2-1; no definite D call. Germline V CDR1 and CDR2: PRHDT, FYEKMQ (reference sequence). There are 13 residues in the CDR3. V gave up 5 bases and J gave up 9 bases, with 14 bases separating them. CDR3 DNA: TGTGCCAGCAGCCCAGATATACCTCCTGAGCAGTTCTTC. Encoded protein: CASSPDIPPEQFF.

In its sample, this clone was seen a few times. The chain combines TRBV6-1 with TRBJ1-4; D is unclear. This CDR3 has 14 residues. V was pared by 6 bases and J by 7 bases, with 15 bases between. Germline CDR1 MNHNS, CDR2 SASEGT. The CDR3 region has the DNA TGTGCCAGCAGAGCTCGGGAGGGTCGTGAAAAACTGTTTTTT. This codes for CASRAREGREKLFF.

The chain employs TRBV7-9 and TRBJ2-1, with 13 nucleotides matching TRBD2. The germline V gene has CDR1 SEHNR and CDR2 FQNEAQ (reference sequence). Trimming at V came to 5 bases and at J to 0 bases, leaving 4 bases not matched to a gene. The CDR3 is made up of 17 amino acids. This chain's CDR3 is CASSDTSGRVSYNEQFF. CDR3 nucleotide sequence: TGTGCCAGCAGCGACACTAGCGGGAGGGTCTCCTACAATGAGCAGTTCTTC.

This rearrangement joins TRBV1 to TRBJ2-6; the table assigns TRBD2, which was not confirmed against the DNA. TRBV1 is annotated as a pseudogene. The CDR3 runs 16 residues. The CDR3 DNA follows: TGCACCAGCAGCCATCAGCGGTTTTCTGGGGCCAACGTCCTGACTTTC. Amino acids: CTSSHQRFSGANVLTF.

The chain links TRBV10-3 to TRBJ1-5, with 8 positions matching TRBD1. The germline gives CDR1 ENHRY, CDR2 SYGVKD. Trimming removed 3 bases from V and 0 bases from J; junction bases left unmatched: 4. The CDR3 contains 16 residues. In DNA, the CDR3 is TGTGCCATCAGTGAAAACGGACAGGGTAGCAATCAGCCCCAGCATTTT. Translated, it gives CAISENGQGSNQPQHF.

This rearrangement joins TRBV7-9 to TRBJ2-7, with 8 nucleotides matching TRBD1. After removal of 0 bases from V and 2 bases from J, the junction contained 3 bases not matched to a gene. Germline CDR1 and CDR2: SEHNR and FQNEAQ (reference sequence). This CDR3 is 15 amino acids long. This chain's CDR3 is CASSLAETGAYEQYF. CDR3 coding DNA: TGTGCCAGCAGCTTAGCCGAGACAGGGGCCTACGAGCAGTACTTC.

This clone was seen a single time. The V call is TRBV12-5, the J call TRBJ2-7; tentative D call: TRBD2 (5 bases). Germline V gene sequence: CDR1 LGHNT, CDR2 FRNRAP. The CDR3 runs to 13 residues. V lost 7 bases and J 1 base, leaving 11 bases between the germline ends. This chain's CDR3 is CASAPAESYEQYF. In nucleotides, the CDR3 is TGTGCTAGTGCCCCAGCGGAATCCTACGAGCAGTACTTC.

CDR3 sequence: CASSLVSGGTEAFF. CDR3 DNA: TGTGCCAGTAGCCTTGTATCGGGGGGCACTGAAGCTTTCTTT. This chain connects TRBV19 to TRBJ1-1, with D tentatively TRBD1 (5 bases). The CDR3 length is 14 residues. V was cut by 6 bases and J by 4 bases, with 15 bases left in between. Germline V gives CDR1 LNHDA, CDR2 SQIVND (reference sequence).

This sequence joins TRBV5-1 and TRBJ1-1, with 7 positions matching TRBD1. V was clipped by 4 bases and J by 4 bases; unmatched bases: 7. CDR1 is SGHRS and CDR2 is YFSETQ in the germline V gene. The CDR3 extends over 14 amino acids. This CDR3 is CASSPYRGGTEAFF. The CDR3 DNA sequence: TGCGCCAGCAGCCCCTACAGGGGCGGCACTGAAGCTTTCTTT.

DNA of the CDR3: TGTGCCAGCAGCCCTCAGGGAAAGCCCCAGCATTTT. Translating it yields CASSPQGKPQHF. This chain joins TRBV27 and TRBJ1-5, with a weak D call TRBD1 (5 bases). V was shortened by 6 bases and J by 8 bases, with 11 bases between the two germline ends. Germline-derived CDR1 and CDR2 are MNHEY and SMNVEV (reference sequence). The CDR3 is 12 residues long.

V is TRBV27 and J is TRBJ1-2; 7 nucleotides match TRBD1. With 8 bases clipped from V and 2 bases from J, the junction kept 11 bases outside the gene matches. Germline lookup yields CDR1 MNHEY and CDR2 SMNVEV (reference sequence). The CDR3 totals 15 residues. CDR3 in DNA: TGTGCCAGCGGAAGTGCCGGGACAGAGAACTATGGCTACACCTTC. Translated, it gives CASGSAGTENYGYTF.

The sample holds a few counts of this clone. This sequence joins TRBV6-6 and TRBJ2-5, with TRBD2 matching 14 bases. Germline CDR1 is MNHNY and CDR2 is SVGAGI (reference sequence). The trim removed 6 bases at V and 2 bases at J, leaving 2 bases unmatched. The CDR3 consists of 15 residues. CDR3 in DNA: TGTGCCAGCAGGGGGACTAGCGGGGGACAAGAGACCCAGTACTTC. Translation: CASRGTSGGQETQYF.